The rows below give T cell receptor beta chains drawn from one sample of a study of blood T cells in healthy people across ages. A single record per CDR3 protein comes from TCRdb applying MiXCR to the 5' RACE reads. The table records about 1,500,000 distinct CDR3 sequences, 28% of them present only once. The specimen sequenced was blood. The receptors were sampled from a woman under 40 in good health. Both conserved end residues are part of each CDR3. A D gene is named only where the DNA matches it firmly. Clone size appears in some rows only: once, few, many, or a class for an expanded clone.

TRBV20-1	TRBJ1-4	many	-	TGCAGTGCTAGAGGAGATGACAGAGGAGTTGGAAAACTGTTTTTT	CSARGDDRGVGKLFF
TRBV15	TRBJ1-1	-	-	TGTGCCACCGGCAGAGCTTCGACAAGTCGGAGTTTCTTT	CATGRASTSRSFF
TRBV7-2	TRBJ2-1	few	-	TGTGCCAGCAGCTTAGAAGGGATTAGGGGCAATGAGCAGTTCTTC	CASSLEGIRGNEQFF
TRBV7-3	TRBJ2-3	-	-	TGTGCCAGCAGCCCCAACGGGGAAAACACAGATACGCAGTATTTT	CASSPNGENTDTQYF
TRBV7-2	TRBJ2-1	few	-	TGTGCCAGCGGAGGGCCTAGAGGACTTCCCTCCTACAATGAGCAGTTCTTC	CASGGPRGLPSYNEQFF
TRBV3-1	TRBJ2-7	-	-	TGTGCCAGCAGTTTATCTTACAGGTCGGTGGAGCAGTACTTC	CASSLSYRSVEQYF
TRBV6-5	TRBJ1-2	-	TRBD1	TGTGCCAGCAGTTCTCGACAGGGTAGGCTTAGCTACACCTTC	CASSSRQGRLSYTF
TRBV5-1	TRBJ2-5	-	-	TGCGCCAGCAGCTTCACAGGGAGGGCTGAGACCCAGTACTTC	CASSFTGRAETQYF
TRBV20-1	TRBJ2-6	many	-	TGCAGTGCTAGAGGGCTAGTCTCTGGGGCCAACGTCCTGACTTTC	CSARGLVSGANVLTF
TRBV7-9	TRBJ2-1	-	-	TGTGCCAGCAGCTTCCACCGTCGACAGGACTACAATGAGCAGTTCTTC	CASSFHRRQDYNEQFF
TRBV5-1	TRBJ2-6	-	-	TGCGCCAGCAGGTCCGGGGGAACTGGGGCCAACGTCCTGACTTTC	CASRSGGTGANVLTF
TRBV18	TRBJ2-1	-	-	TGTGCCAGCTCACGCGTCCCGTCACGGTCCGGCTATGAGCAGTTCTTC	CASSRVPSRSGYEQFF
TRBV20-1	TRBJ2-4	few	-	TGCAGTGCTAAAGTGCGGACTTTCGGGGAGCAGTACTTC	CSAKVRTFGEQYF
TRBV18	TRBJ2-3	-	-	TGTGCCAGCTCACCTAACAGGGAAGATACGCAGTATTTT	CASSPNREDTQYF
TRBV18	TRBJ2-1	-	TRBD2	TGTGCCAGCTCACCGGGATTGGGACTAGCGGGGGGGCGAAGTGAGCAGTTCTTC	CASSPGLGLAGGRSEQFF
TRBV6-5	TRBJ2-7	-	-	TGTGCCACCGGGACAAAACAGGGAGGTGCCTACGAGCAGTACTTC	CATGTKQGGAYEQYF
TRBV6-2/TRBV6-3	TRBJ2-7	-	-	TGTGCCAGCAGTGCCGCCCCCCGGGAGAGGTACAATGAGCAGTACTTC	CASSAAPRERYNEQYF
TRBV12-3/TRBV12-4	TRBJ2-7	-	-	TGTGCCAGCAGTCCTGAGACAGTTGAGCAGTACTTC	CASSPETVEQYF
TRBV12-3/TRBV12-4	TRBJ2-7	-	-	TGTGCCAGCAGTCTAGACAGGGAGGGGGACGAGCAGTACTTC	CASSLDREGDEQYF
TRBV28	TRBJ1-4	-	-	TGTGCCAGCAGTTTACAGGGAAGGGGGTTAGATGCAACTAATGAAAAACTGTTTTTT	CASSLQGRGLDATNEKLFF
TRBV9	TRBJ2-5	-	TRBD2	TGTGCCAGCAGCCCCTTTAGCGGGGGGGGATATGAGCAGTACTTC	CASSPFSGGGYEQYF
TRBV3-1	TRBJ2-5	many	-	TGTGCCAGCAGCCAAGTTAATGGACTAATACAGACCCAGTACTTC	CASSQVNGLIQTQYF
TRBV20-1	TRBJ2-3	-	TRBD2	TGCAGTGCTAGGGGTCTAGCGGGAGCAGATACGCAGTATTTT	CSARGLAGADTQYF
TRBV12-3/TRBV12-4	TRBJ2-3	-	-	TGTGCCAGCATCGGAAAAGGGGTTTATTTTAGCACAGATGTGCAGTATTTT	CASIGKGVYFSTDVQYF
TRBV30	TRBJ1-1	once	TRBD1	TGTGCCTGGAGTGCAAGGACAGGGAAGGGTCTGGCTGAAGCTTTCTTT	CAWSARTGKGLAEAFF
TRBV27	TRBJ2-3	-	TRBD2	TGTGCCAGCAGTCCCCTAGCGGGACTGACAGATACGCAGTATTTT	CASSPLAGLTDTQYF
TRBV20-1	TRBJ2-7	few	TRBD1	TGCAGTGCTCCTTCGACAGGGGCCCCTTCCTTGGAGCAGTACTTC	CSAPSTGAPSLEQYF
TRBV5-1	TRBJ1-2	-	TRBD1	TGCGCCAGCAGCTTTACTACAGGGGATCTAGGCTACATCTTC	CASSFTTGDLGYIF
TRBV11-2	TRBJ2-3	few	TRBD1	TGTGCCAGCACCTCCAGGGGACAGACCTACAGGGATACGCAGTATTTT	CASTSRGQTYRDTQYF
TRBV12-3/TRBV12-4	TRBJ2-3	-	-	TGTGCCAGCAGTCCCCGTAGGGGTTGGAAGGCAGATACGCAGTATTTT	CASSPRRGWKADTQYF
TRBV7-2	TRBJ1-1	-	-	TGTGCCAGCAGCTTAATATACAGTGAAGCTTTCTTT	CASSLIYSEAFF
TRBV27	TRBJ2-7	many	TRBD1	TGTGCCAGCAGGGAGGGGGGACAGGGCCTCTACGAGCAGTACTTC	CASREGGQGLYEQYF
TRBV30	TRBJ1-6	-	-	TGTGCCTGGAGAAGGGACCCCAATCCACCCCTCCACTTT	CAWRRDPNPPLHF
TRBV29-1	TRBJ2-7	few	TRBD2	TGCAGCGTTGCGGGTGGACTAGCGGGGGCCTCCAGCTCCTACGAGCAGTACTTC	CSVAGGLAGASSSYEQYF
TRBV20-1	TRBJ1-4	few	-	TGCAGTGCAAACACAGGGTCGGCTAATGAAAAACTGTTTTTT	CSANTGSANEKLFF
TRBV7-9	TRBJ1-5	few	TRBD1	TGTGCCAGCAGCTTACTTGGGGACAGAAATCAGCCCCAGCATTTT	CASSLLGDRNQPQHF
TRBV6-1	TRBJ2-5	few	-	TGTGCCAGCCTGACAGTCCCTACTTACCAAGAGACCCAGTACTTC	CASLTVPTYQETQYF
TRBV6-6	TRBJ2-5	many	TRBD2	TGTGCCAGCAGTTACTCGGTACTAGCGGGAGGGGAGACCCAGTACTTC	CASSYSVLAGGETQYF
TRBV28	TRBJ2-7	-	-	TGTGCCGGCAGAGGGGGGCTCTCCTACGAGCAGTACTTC	CAGRGGLSYEQYF
TRBV28	TRBJ2-5	many	-	TGTGCCAGCACCAGGGACCAAGAGACCCAGTACTTC	CASTRDQETQYF
TRBV7-2	TRBJ1-2	few	-	TGTGCCAGCAGCTTGGTGTTCGCTAACTATGGCTACACCTTC	CASSLVFANYGYTF
TRBV12-3/TRBV12-4	TRBJ2-1	many	-	TGTGCCAGCAGCCTCTTTTGGGGTGAGCAGTTCTTC	CASSLFWGEQFF
TRBV7-2	TRBJ2-4	-	TRBD2	TGTGCCAGCAGCGCCCAGGTCGGGGGGGGGCCTAATGAGCAGTACTTC	CASSAQVGGGPNEQYF
TRBV21-1	TRBJ2-7	few	-	TGTGCCAGCAGCAAAGGGGGAGACCCGAGCTCCTACGAGCAGTACTTC	CASSKGGDPSSYEQYF
TRBV20-1	TRBJ2-5	many	TRBD2	TGCAGTGCTAGAGACACAACTAGCGGGGAGACCCAGTACTTC	CSARDTTSGETQYF
TRBV11-3	TRBJ2-5	-	-	TGTGCCAGCAGCTTTACGGAAGCTGGGGAGACCCAGTACTTC	CASSFTEAGETQYF
TRBV12-3/TRBV12-4	TRBJ1-2	-	-	TGTGCCAACAGTTTTTCCCACAGGTGGTACTATGGCTACACCTTC	CANSFSHRWYYGYTF
TRBV11-2	TRBJ2-2	-	-	TGTGCCAGCAGTAAGGGGACCACGAACACCGGGGAGCTGTTTTTT	CASSKGTTNTGELFF
TRBV28	TRBJ2-1	many	TRBD2	TGTGCCAGCAGTTCCAACCGGGGACTAGCGCACAATGAGCAGTTCTTC	CASSSNRGLAHNEQFF
TRBV7-6	TRBJ1-1	-	-	TGTGCCAGCAGCTTTCGGACGGGCGCTGAAGCTTTCTTT	CASSFRTGAEAFF
TRBV20-1	TRBJ2-1	-	TRBD1	TGCAGTGCTCAAAACCGGGACAGGGGCTTCAATGAGCAGTTCTTC	CSAQNRDRGFNEQFF
TRBV7-2	TRBJ2-1	few	TRBD2	TGTGCCAGCAGCTTAGAGGGACTAGCGGGAGCGGGCGAGCAGTTCTTC	CASSLEGLAGAGEQFF
TRBV19	TRBJ2-3	-	TRBD1	TGTGCCAGTAGTAACTCCGGGACAGCCTCTTATACGCAGTATTTT	CASSNSGTASYTQYF
TRBV7-3	TRBJ1-4	many	-	TGTGCCAGCAGCTCTATGCGAGGACAGACCGCTAATGAAAAACTGTTTTTT	CASSSMRGQTANEKLFF
TRBV4-1	TRBJ2-3	few	TRBD1	TGCGCCAGCAGCCAAGGGGACAGGGTAACTAGCACAGATACGCAGTATTTT	CASSQGDRVTSTDTQYF
TRBV12-3/TRBV12-4	TRBJ1-4	-	-	TGTGCCAGCAGTGGCCCGGGGGGGCGGGGAGGTGAAAAACTGTTTTTT	CASSGPGGRGGEKLFF
TRBV6-6	TRBJ1-4	many	-	TGTGCCAGCAGCCCAGGCCGGGCAACTAATGAAAAACTGTTTTTT	CASSPGRATNEKLFF